The T cell receptor beta chain described here comes from a study of vaccination and CD4 T cells after COVID-19. On the study more broadly: Recovered patients in the cohort numbered six men and four women, two of them Hispanic. Overlapping peptides of the spike proteins of SARS-CoV-2, HCoV-NL63, HCoV-OC43 and HCoV-229E were used for cell stimulation.

The Oncomine TCR Beta short-read assay was what sequenced the DNA obtained from cultured CD4+ T cells. TCRdb ran MiXCR on the PCR reads and lists one entry per CDR3 protein. The sample has about 3,900 distinct CDR3 sequences, around 21% seen once. Study-level findings and limits: Vaccine-specific clones in convalescent patients were spike mono-reactive in 304 of 307 cases.

Per the germline V gene, CDR1 is MNHNS and CDR2 is SASEGT. The CDR3 runs 11 residues. Deletions cut 3 bases from V and 9 bases from J, with 6 bases between. Treatment here: 10-day PBMC culture with coronavirus spike peptide pools or control peptides (ViraFEST assay). ViraFEST grew antigen-specific T cells using peptide pools, then sequenced TCRs. In its sample, this clonotype is medium-sized. Its antigen is currently unknown. This chain links TRBV6-1 with TRBJ1-3; D unresolved. This sequence originates from a human donor who had recovered from COVID-19. Sequences were obtained from CD4+ T cells from blood, cultured in vitro. The CDR3 spells CASSEVGTIYF. The DNA of the CDR3 is TGTGCCAGCAGTGAGGTTGGCACCATATATTTT.